Listed here are 11 T cell receptor beta chains from one sample, sequenced in a study of T cells in Graves' hyperthyroidism and ophthalmopathy. What was amplified from RNA transcripts were TCR beta CDR3 regions. The HTBI primer set was used in a first-round RT-PCR of the TCR CDR3. From the multiplex PCR reads, TCRdb called clonotypes with MiXCR, one entry per CDR3 protein. The sample has a few hundred thousand distinct CDR3 sequences; approximately 15% are singletons. Sequencing was performed on blood. The receptor set was obtained from a young woman with Graves' hyperthyroidism.

The chain recombines TRBV7-9 with TRBJ2-1; D unresolved. The V end was cut by 3 bases, the J end by 0 bases, with 6 bases between. The CDR3 sequence is 14 residues long. CDR1 and CDR2 (germline): SEHNR, FQNEAQ (reference sequence). The CDR3 sequence is CASSFPGSYNEQFF. The CDR3 nucleotides read TGTGCCAGCAGCTTCCCGGGCTCCTACAATGAGCAGTTCTTC.

This clonotype was seen ten or more times. The chain recombines TRBV28 with TRBJ2-2; 8 bases fit TRBD2. The V segment lost 4 bases and the J segment 6 bases; nucleotides outside the gene matches: 13. Germline CDR1 reads MDHEN; CDR2 reads SYDVKM. CDR3 length: 17 amino acids. CDR3 region: CASSSPRTGGRSGELFF. The CDR3 nucleotides read TGTGCCAGCAGTTCCCCACGGACTGGCGGGAGGTCCGGGGAGCTGTTTTTT. Full variable domain (outside the CDR3, taken from reference TRBV28 and TRBJ2-2): DVKVTQSSRYLVKRTGEKVFLECVQDMDHENMFWYRQDPGLGLRLIYFSYDVKMKEKGDIPEGYSVSREKKERFSLILESASTNQTSMYLCASSSPRTGGRSGELFFGEGSRLTVL.

This clonotype was recorded at least ten times. The rearrangement links TRBV2 to TRBJ1-6, with 8 bases lining up with TRBD1. The V and J ends lost 10 bases and 7 bases, in that order; junction bases with no gene match: 3. Per germline, CDR1 SNHLY and CDR2 FYNNEI. There are 12 residues in the CDR3. Here the CDR3 DNA reads TGTGCCAACAGACAGGGGAATTCACCCCTCCACTTT. Its protein product is CANRQGNSPLHF.

This clonotype was observed many times. The V gene is TRBV2, the J gene TRBJ2-7; D is undetermined. The CDR3 covers 17 residues. V lost 4 bases to trimming and J lost 5 bases, with 24 bases between them. Germline V lookup: CDR1 SNHLY, CDR2 FYNNEI. DNA for the CDR3: TGTGCCAGCAGTGCACGTAGGGAAGAATGGGTTCTCCACGAGCAGTACTTC. As protein: CASSARREEWVLHEQYF. Full variable domain (outside the CDR3, taken from reference TRBV2 and TRBJ2-7): EPEVTQTPSHQVTQMGQEVILRCVPISNHLYFYWYRQILGQKVEFLVSFYNNEISEKSEIFDDQFSVERPDGSNFTLKIRSTKLEDSAMYFCASSARREEWVLHEQYFGPGTRLTVT.

This clonotype was seen ten or more times. This sequence joins TRBV20-1 and TRBJ2-5, with D possibly being TRBD1 or TRBD2 (7 bases each). This CDR3 spans 12 amino acids. CDR1 DFQATT and CDR2 SNEGSKA come from the germline V gene (reference sequence). Between the trimmed V and J ends, which lost 3 bases and 5 bases, there was a span of 10 bases. The CDR3 DNA is TGCAGTGCTAGGCAGGGGGGGGAGACCCAGTACTTC. As protein: CSARQGGETQYF.

This clonotype came up a few times. The rearrangement links TRBV25-1 to TRBJ1-2; no firm D call. CDR1 is MGHDK, CDR2 SYGVNS, per germline. V was shortened by 0 bases and J by 3 bases, with 5 bases between the two germline ends. This CDR3 is built from 13 residues. The CDR3 region is CASSEYADYGYTF. CDR3 nucleotides: TGTGCCAGCAGTGAATACGCAGACTATGGCTACACCTTC.

This clonotype was seen more than once but under ten times. J is TRBJ2-7 and V is TRBV24-1; 10 bases are a match to TRBD1. Germline V gene sequence: CDR1 KGHDR, CDR2 SFDVKD. CDR3 length equals 14 residues. The V and J ends lost 8 bases and 6 bases, in that order; junction bases with no gene match: 9. The CDR3 region is CATMGGQGKSEQYF. The CDR3 nucleotides read TGTGCCACCATGGGGGGACAGGGGAAAAGCGAGCAGTACTTC.

This clonotype was picked up many times. CDR3 DNA: TGCAGCGTTGGACAGCTTGGAAACACCATATATTTT. This sequence encodes CSVGQLGNTIYF. The chain joins TRBV29-1 to TRBJ1-3; D is perhaps TRBD1 (5 bases). This CDR3 is built from 12 residues. Germline V lookup: CDR1 SQVTM, CDR2 ANQGSEA. V was cut by 4 bases and J by 3 bases, with 7 bases left in between.

This clonotype showed up many times. The chain is built from TRBV12-3 or TRBV12-4 and TRBJ2-7; 10 nucleotides match TRBD2. The CDR3 is made up of 13 amino acids. Trimming took 6 bases from V and 2 from J; bases not matched to a gene: 1. DNA for the CDR3: TGTGCCAGCAGACTAGCGGGGCCCTACGAGCAGTACTTC. The encoded protein is CASRLAGPYEQYF.

This clonotype was seen at least ten times. The V and J genes are TRBV29-1 and TRBJ2-5; 8 bases fit TRBD1. CDR1 and CDR2 from the germline V gene are SQVTM and ANQGSEA. Trimming cost V 5 bases and J 2 bases; bases outside gene matches: 10. This CDR3 spans 15 amino acids. The CDR3 region is CSVIRQGWGQETQYF. CDR3 DNA: TGCAGCGTTATACGACAGGGGTGGGGGCAAGAGACCCAGTACTTC.

This chain uses TRBV19 with TRBJ2-7, with TRBD2 identical over 9 bases. From germline, CDR1 is LNHDA and CDR2 SQIVND (reference sequence). With V trimmed by 4 bases and J by 0 bases, 1 base remained unmatched. The CDR3 is made up of 14 amino acids. CDR3 loop: CASSSGRASYEQYF. The CDR3 region has the DNA TGTGCCAGTAGTAGCGGGAGGGCCTCCTACGAGCAGTACTTC.